The sequence of this T cell receptor beta chain was determined in a study of T cell responses to AZD1222 COVID-19 vaccine. Study-wide points: Repertoires were sampled only after the peak T cell response. Seropositive at baseline were only six AZD1222 recipients. Nearly half of unique spike-specific TCRs reportedly avoided B.1.351 and B.1.1.7 mutated regions.

Points on this clone: Its cognate antigen is unknown.

Libraries were prepared by immunoSEQ multiplex PCR; TCRdb keeps only in-frame clonotypes and omits some of them. Among about 88,000 clones listed, 90% were seen once. Some second doses came at about 4 weeks and others at about 12 weeks; these were pooled. The origin of this receptor is an adult who received the AZD1222 COVID-19 vaccine. Sample: peripheral blood, taken 28 days after the second AZD1222 dose.

CDR3 loop: CASSIQSVNEKLFF. The DNA for the CDR3 is TGTGCCAGTAGTATACAGTCAGTTAATGAAAAACTGTTTTTT. The V gene is TRBV19, the J gene TRBJ1-4; D call uncertain. Looked up from germline, CDR1 is LNHDA and CDR2 is SQIVND (reference sequence). The CDR3 runs 14 residues. The germline V and J ends were trimmed by 2 bases and 4 bases, with 8 bases remaining between them.